This TCR beta chain came from a study of human T cells and chemical hapten exposure. Time point noted: healthy volunteer bleed at 2 weeks. The total RNA was obtained from whole blood that was not fractionated. There are many counts of this clonotype. The CDR3 extends over 14 amino acids. CDR1 DFQATT and CDR2 SNEGSKA come from the germline V gene (reference sequence). The V segment lost 4 bases and the J segment 7 bases; nucleotides outside the gene matches: 13. Individual cDNA molecules received unique molecular identifiers in the library. How the authors handled the data: The median was around 89,000 TCRs per sample, ranging 23,224 to 690,600. TCRdb ran MiXCR on the RACE reads and lists one entry per CDR3 protein. TCRdb, not the original authors, processed these V and J calls. The sample lists about 45,000 distinct CDR3 sequences; around 4% were seen once.

The chain combines TRBV20-1 with TRBJ2-7; 7 bases agree with TRBD1. The sample consisted of whole blood. This TCR derives from a female donor in good health. Some clones in this sample may be carry-over from other donors' samples. DNA of the CDR3: TGCAGTGCTACGACAGGGTTTTCTAGGAGGGAGCAGTACTTC. Protein sequence: CSATTGFSRREQYF.